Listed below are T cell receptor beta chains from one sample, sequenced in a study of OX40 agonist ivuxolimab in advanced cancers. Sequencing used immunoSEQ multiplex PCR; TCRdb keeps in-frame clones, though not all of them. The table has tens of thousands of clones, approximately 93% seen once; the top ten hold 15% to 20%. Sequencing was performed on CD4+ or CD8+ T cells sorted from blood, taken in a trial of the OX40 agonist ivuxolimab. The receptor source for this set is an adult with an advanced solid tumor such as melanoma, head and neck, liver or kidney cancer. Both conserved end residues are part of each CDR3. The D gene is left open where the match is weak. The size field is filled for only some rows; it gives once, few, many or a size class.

CDR3 protein: CASSFGQLSTDTQYF; CDR3 DNA: TGTGCCAGCAGTTTCGGGCAGCTGAGCACAGATACGCAGTATTTT; D gene: -; J gene: TRBJ2-3; V gene: TRBV28; clone size: once
CDR3 protein: CASSYGLGDEQYF; CDR3 DNA: TGTGCCAGCAGTTACGGCCTAGGTGACGAGCAGTACTTC; D gene: -; J gene: TRBJ2-7; V gene: TRBV6-6; clone size: -
CDR3 protein: CASSPGGTGEDEQYF; CDR3 DNA: TGTGCCAGCAGCCCGGGGGGGACAGGGGAGGACGAGCAGTACTTC; D gene: TRBD1; J gene: TRBJ2-7; V gene: TRBV9; clone size: -
CDR3 protein: CASSLGGAYSNQPQHF; CDR3 DNA: TGTGCCAGCAGTTTAGGCGGGGCCTATAGCAATCAGCCCCAGCATTTT; D gene: -; J gene: TRBJ1-5; V gene: TRBV27; clone size: -
CDR3 protein: CASSAEQGSGKTQYF; CDR3 DNA: TGTGCCAGCAGCGCAGAGCAGGGGTCAGGGAAGACCCAGTACTTC; D gene: -; J gene: TRBJ2-5; V gene: TRBV9; clone size: -
CDR3 protein: CASSVDLFYEQYF; CDR3 DNA: TGTGCCAGCAGCGTAGACCTTTTCTACGAGCAGTACTTC; D gene: -; J gene: TRBJ2-7; V gene: TRBV9; clone size: -
CDR3 protein: CASSSTAYRGQRTEAFF; CDR3 DNA: TGTGCCAGCAGCTCCACGGCCTACAGGGGGCAGAGGACTGAAGCTTTCTTT; D gene: TRBD1; J gene: TRBJ1-1; V gene: TRBV7-9; clone size: -
CDR3 protein: CASSFSGTSGIGSYNEQFF; CDR3 DNA: TGTGCCAGCAGCTTTTCCGGGACTAGCGGGATCGGGTCCTACAATGAGCAGTTCTTC; D gene: TRBD2; J gene: TRBJ2-1; V gene: TRBV13; clone size: -
CDR3 protein: CASSQGRENIWEQFF; CDR3 DNA: TGCGCCAGCAGCCAAGGGCGGGAGAATATATGGGAGCAGTTCTTC; D gene: TRBD2; J gene: TRBJ2-1; V gene: TRBV4-3; clone size: -
CDR3 protein: CASSPMWEGLQETQYF; CDR3 DNA: TGTGCCAGCTCACCAATGTGGGAGGGTTTGCAAGAGACCCAGTACTTC; D gene: TRBD2; J gene: TRBJ2-5; V gene: TRBV18; clone size: -
CDR3 protein: CASRRLAGSYEQYF; CDR3 DNA: TGTGCCAGCAGGAGACTAGCGGGCTCCTACGAGCAGTACTTC; D gene: TRBD2; J gene: TRBJ2-7; V gene: TRBV27; clone size: -
CDR3 protein: CASSRGLGSEQYF; CDR3 DNA: TGTGCCAGCAGCCGTGGGCTGGGTTCCGAGCAGTACTTC; D gene: -; J gene: TRBJ2-7; V gene: TRBV27; clone size: -
CDR3 protein: CASSPAYEQYF; CDR3 DNA: TGTGCCAGCAGCCCGGCTTACGAGCAGTACTTC; D gene: -; J gene: TRBJ2-7; V gene: TRBV28; clone size: -
CDR3 protein: CASSVAGGPNTGELFF; CDR3 DNA: TGTGCCAGCAGCGTAGCGGGAGGGCCGAACACCGGGGAGCTGTTTTTT; D gene: TRBD2; J gene: TRBJ2-2; V gene: TRBV9; clone size: -
CDR3 protein: CASSLGGQARHQPQHF; CDR3 DNA: TGTGCCAGCAGCCTGGGTGGACAGGCAAGGCATCAGCCCCAGCATTTT; D gene: TRBD1; J gene: TRBJ1-5; V gene: TRBV13; clone size: -
CDR3 protein: CASSLELSGTDTQYF; CDR3 DNA: TGTGCCAGCAGCTTAGAACTTTCCGGCACAGATACGCAGTATTTT; D gene: -; J gene: TRBJ2-3; V gene: TRBV7-8; clone size: -
CDR3 protein: CASSFFRGGNYEQYF; CDR3 DNA: TGTGCCAGCAGTTTTTTCAGGGGTGGGAACTACGAGCAGTACTTC; D gene: -; J gene: TRBJ2-7; V gene: TRBV27; clone size: -
CDR3 protein: CASSLDRWEQYF; CDR3 DNA: TGTGCCAGCAGCTTAGATCGCTGGGAGCAGTACTTC; D gene: -; J gene: TRBJ2-7; V gene: TRBV11-2; clone size: -
CDR3 protein: CASSLDRGLGNTIYF; CDR3 DNA: TGCGCCAGCAGCTTGGACAGGGGGCTTGGAAACACCATATATTTT; D gene: TRBD1; J gene: TRBJ1-3; V gene: TRBV5-1; clone size: -
CDR3 protein: CASSPRDRMYNEQFF; CDR3 DNA: TGTGCCAGCAGCCCTAGGGACAGAATGTACAATGAGCAGTTCTTC; D gene: TRBD1; J gene: TRBJ2-1; V gene: TRBV11-2; clone size: -
CDR3 protein: CASSPTTEYEQYF; CDR3 DNA: TGTGCCAGCAGCCCGACGACTGAATACGAGCAGTACTTC; D gene: -; J gene: TRBJ2-7; V gene: TRBV5-6; clone size: -
CDR3 protein: CASSVNPGSADEQFF; CDR3 DNA: TGTGCCAGCAGCGTAAATCCGGGGTCGGCTGATGAGCAGTTCTTC; D gene: -; J gene: TRBJ2-1; V gene: TRBV9; clone size: few
CDR3 protein: CASSQDYAGTNEKLFF; CDR3 DNA: TGTGCCAGCAGCCAAGATTACGCAGGGACTAATGAAAAACTGTTTTTT; D gene: -; J gene: TRBJ1-4; V gene: TRBV14; clone size: -
CDR3 protein: CASSLRADYSNQPQHF; CDR3 DNA: TGTGCCAGCAGCTTAAGGGCAGACTATAGCAATCAGCCCCAGCATTTT; D gene: -; J gene: TRBJ1-5; V gene: TRBV11-2; clone size: -
CDR3 protein: CASSDGWTGVMNTEAFF; CDR3 DNA: TGTGCCAGCAGTGATGGCTGGACAGGGGTGATGAACACTGAAGCTTTCTTT; D gene: TRBD1; J gene: TRBJ1-1; V gene: TRBV25-1; clone size: -
CDR3 protein: CASSSDRGIAEKLFF; CDR3 DNA: TGCGCCAGCAGCTCCGACAGGGGGATCGCGGAAAAACTGTTTTTT; D gene: TRBD1; J gene: TRBJ1-4; V gene: TRBV5-1; clone size: -
CDR3 protein: CASSPGLAGDEQYF; CDR3 DNA: TGCGCCAGCAGCCCCGGACTAGCGGGAGACGAGCAGTACTTC; D gene: TRBD2; J gene: TRBJ2-7; V gene: TRBV4-1; clone size: -
CDR3 protein: CASSSQRVGYGYTF; CDR3 DNA: TGTGCCAGCAGTTCCCAGAGGGTAGGGTATGGCTACACCTTC; D gene: -; J gene: TRBJ1-2; V gene: TRBV13; clone size: -
CDR3 protein: CASSLAASYGYTF; CDR3 DNA: TGTGCCAGCAGTTTAGCGGCCTCCTATGGCTACACCTTC; D gene: -; J gene: TRBJ1-2; V gene: TRBV28; clone size: -
CDR3 protein: CASSPGQGASNQPQHF; CDR3 DNA: TGTGCCAGCAGCCCAGGACAGGGGGCAAGCAATCAGCCCCAGCATTTT; D gene: TRBD1; J gene: TRBJ1-5; V gene: TRBV9; clone size: -
CDR3 protein: CASIRPGQNTGELFF; CDR3 DNA: TGTGCCAGCATCCGACCGGGACAGAACACCGGGGAGCTGTTTTTT; D gene: -; J gene: TRBJ2-2; V gene: TRBV28; clone size: -
CDR3 protein: CASSLSGTANEQFF; CDR3 DNA: TGCGCCAGCAGCTTGAGTGGGACAGCCAATGAGCAGTTCTTC; D gene: TRBD1; J gene: TRBJ2-1; V gene: TRBV5-1; clone size: -